The source of this T cell receptor beta chain is a study of OX40 agonist ivuxolimab in advanced cancers. Study as a whole: At doses from 0.01 to 10 mg/kg, patients were given intravenous ivuxolimab every 2 weeks.

With regard to this clone: No antigen is known for it.

The CDR3 loop spans 16 amino acids. CDR1 is LNHNV, CDR2 YYDKDF, per germline (reference sequence). V lost 0 bases, J lost 0 bases, and 9 bases lay in between. Profiling relied on immunoSEQ multiplex PCR, and the TCRdb table lists in-frame clones only, not all of them. The data hold about 82,000 clones, with 92% observed a single time. Study-wide results and limits: Normalized expansion of T-cell clones was also low for some nonresponders. Average numbers of expanded clones were greater in CD8+ T cells than in CD4+.

The specimen comprised CD4+ or CD8+ T cells sorted from blood, sampled in a trial of the OX40 agonist ivuxolimab. The chain has TRBV15 and TRBJ2-4, with unresolved D. This TCR was sampled from an adult with an advanced solid tumor such as melanoma, head and neck, liver or kidney cancer. CDR3 sequence reads: CATSRDLTVAKNIQYF. The CDR3 nucleotides are TGTGCCACCAGCAGAGATCTGACGGTAGCCAAAAACATTCAGTACTTC.